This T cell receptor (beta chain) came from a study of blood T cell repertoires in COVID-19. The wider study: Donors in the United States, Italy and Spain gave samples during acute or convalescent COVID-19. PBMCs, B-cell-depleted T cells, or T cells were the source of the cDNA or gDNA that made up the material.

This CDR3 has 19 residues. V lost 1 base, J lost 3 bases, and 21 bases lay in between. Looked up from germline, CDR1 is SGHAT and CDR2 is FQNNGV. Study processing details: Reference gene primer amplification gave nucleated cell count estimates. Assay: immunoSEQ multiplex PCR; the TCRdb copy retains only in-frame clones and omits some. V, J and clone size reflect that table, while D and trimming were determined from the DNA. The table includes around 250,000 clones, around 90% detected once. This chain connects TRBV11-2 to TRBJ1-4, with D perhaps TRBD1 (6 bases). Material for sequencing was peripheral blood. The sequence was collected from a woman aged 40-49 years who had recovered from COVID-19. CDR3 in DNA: TGTGCCAGCAGCTTAGGGGTCAATCTGGGGACACCTTCTAATGAAAAACTGTTTTTT. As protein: CASSLGVNLGTPSNEKLFF.